The clone carrying this T cell receptor (beta chain) was recorded a few times. These data originate in a study of radiation and T cells in renal cell carcinoma. V lost 3 bases and J lost 4, with 12 bases in between. CDR3 length: 15 residues. Germline CDR1 is LGHNA and CDR2 is YSLEER. Time point meaning: blood 2 weeks post-SBRT. The treatment here: 15 Gy SBRT to primary tumor, nephrectomy 4 weeks later. Radiation-treated patients gave blood at baseline, week 2 and week 4. Some clones are missing from TCRdb's copy, which holds only in-frame ones; the method was immunoSEQ multiplex PCR. In the table there are tens of thousands of clones, around 85% of which are singletons.

V gene TRBV4-3 combines with J gene TRBJ1-4, with D perhaps TRBD1 (5 bases). The TCR was taken from a woman aged 50 to 60 with renal cell carcinoma. Sample: blood, taken from a patient whose treatment included radiotherapy and nephrectomy. CDR3 nucleotide sequence: TGCGCCAGCAGCCATGGGGCAGAAAGTAATGAAAAACTGTTTTTT. Translated: CASSHGAESNEKLFF.